This T cell receptor beta chain appears in the sequencing data of a study of blood T cell repertoires in COVID-19. Study-wide context: The United States, Italy and Spain supplied acute and convalescent COVID-19 samples.

The CDR3 contains 15 residues. Germline V CDR1 and CDR2: MNHEY, SVGEGT. V was cut by 4 bases and J by 7 bases, with 19 bases left in between. Sequencing was performed with immunoSEQ multiplex PCR; in TCRdb, only in-frame clones are kept and a portion is missing. The data show about 300,000 clones, 70% to 90% seen once. Sequencing input: peripheral blood. This sequence was found in a woman younger than 45 who had recovered from COVID-19. The chain has TRBV6-2 or TRBV6-3 and TRBJ2-5; unclear D gene. This CDR3 reads CASSFPHGPTGTQYF. The CDR3 DNA reads TGTGCCAGCAGTTTCCCCCACGGCCCCACGGGGACCCAGTACTTC.